One sample yielded the 14 T cell receptor beta chains listed below, sequenced in a study of blood T cell repertoires in COVID-19. TCRdb keeps only in-frame clones here, not all; method: immunoSEQ multiplex PCR. The data contain about 98,000 clones, 81% of them seen just once; the ten biggest clones take up around 4%. The sample was peripheral blood. The receptor set was obtained from a man aged 55 to 69 with acute or convalescent COVID-19.

In nucleotides, the CDR3 is TGTGCCAGCAATTCCGTAGCGGGCACCAAGTATTTT. This gives the protein CASNSVAGTKYF. The rearrangement links TRBV6-5 to TRBJ2-3; 7 positions match TRBD2. The CDR3 is 12 amino acids. Losses at the gene ends were 7 bases for V and 13 bases for J; bases not matched to a gene: 11. Per the germline V gene, CDR1 is MNHEY and CDR2 is SVGAGI.

This chain links TRBV6-5 with TRBJ1-5; D is perhaps TRBD1 (6 bases). The CDR3 has 14 residues. CDR1 is MNHEY, CDR2 SVGAGI, per germline. V was trimmed by 0 bases and J by 6 bases, leaving 9 bases between them. The DNA for the CDR3 is TGTGCCAGCAGTTACTCATCAGGGGTTCAGCCCCAGCATTTT. It yields the protein CASSYSSGVQPQHF.

The gene calls are TRBV2 and TRBJ2-7; 10 nucleotides agree with TRBD2. CDR1 and CDR2 (germline): SNHLY, FYNNEI. This CDR3 is 16 amino acids long. Germline trimming cut 1 base from V and 4 bases from J; bases unmatched to any gene: 7. Written as DNA, the CDR3 is TGTGCCAGCAGTGAAGAGTCTGCTAGCGGGGGTTACGAGCAGTACTTC. Its translation: CASSEESASGGYEQYF.

V is TRBV18 and J is TRBJ2-1; D is undetermined. Trimming stripped 0 bases from V and 7 bases from J, with 13 bases between. CDR1 and CDR2 (germline): KGHSH, LQKENI. The CDR3 has 15 residues. CDR3 residues: CASSPPSPNKNEQFF. The CDR3 region has the DNA TGTGCCAGCTCACCACCAAGCCCTAATAAAAATGAGCAGTTCTTC.

The chain carries TRBV10-3 and TRBJ2-7, with TRBD1 matching 7 bases. The CDR3 consists of 14 residues. V dropped 5 bases and J dropped 4; count of bases not matched to a gene: 8. Germline V gene sequence: CDR1 ENHRY, CDR2 SYGVKD. CDR3 loop: CAISSDRLLYEQYV. The CDR3 DNA follows: TGTGCCATCAGTTCGGACAGGTTACTTTACGAGCAGTACGTC.

This clone was picked up a small number of times. The chain is built from TRBV11-3 and TRBJ2-1; perhaps TRBD2 as D (6 bases). The germline V and J ends were trimmed by 0 bases and 5 bases, with 14 bases remaining between them. The CDR3 covers 16 residues. Germline CDR1 and CDR2: SGHNT and YENEEA. CDR3 sequence: CASSLDQGGYNNEQFF. CDR3 sequence (DNA): TGTGCCAGCAGCTTAGATCAGGGAGGTTACAACAATGAGCAGTTCTTC.

The rearrangement links TRBV7-9 to TRBJ2-3; TRBD1 aligns across 7 bases. This CDR3 is built from 13 residues. The trim removed 11 bases at V and 0 bases at J, leaving 5 bases unmatched. CDR1 is SEHNR and CDR2 is FQNEAQ in the germline V gene (reference sequence). The CDR3 DNA reads as TGTGCCTCCGACAGGGATAGCACAGATACGCAGTATTTT. Amino acid sequence: CASDRDSTDTQYF.

This chain connects TRBV4-3 to TRBJ2-7; D possibly corresponds to TRBD2 (7 bases). The CDR3 sequence is 15 residues long. The ends were cut back, 4 bases at V and 0 bases at J, with 13 bases in the middle. Germline CDR1 and CDR2: LGHNA and YSLEER. The CDR3 reads CASSRGGRISYEQYV. The CDR3 DNA reads as TGCGCCAGCAGCCGCGGGGGCCGAATCTCCTACGAGCAGTACGTC.

This sequence joins TRBV6-4 and TRBJ2-3, with 16 nucleotides matching TRBD2. There are 16 residues in the CDR3. V shed 5 bases and J 4 bases; nucleotides not matched to a gene: 3. From germline, CDR1 is MRHNA and CDR2 SNTAGT. CDR3: CASSPGLAGGPDTQYF. The DNA for the CDR3 is TGTGCCAGCAGTCCGGGACTAGCGGGAGGGCCAGATACGCAGTATTTT.

V usage is TRBV11-3 and J usage is TRBJ2-7, with D possibly matching TRBD2 (5 bases). The germline V gene encodes CDR1 SGHNT and CDR2 YENEEA. The length of the CDR3 is 14 residues. The V end was cut by 4 bases, the J end by 4 bases, with 14 bases between. The CDR3 sequence is CASSSTGRGYEQYV. The CDR3 region has the DNA TGTGCCAGCAGCTCCACGGGGAGAGGATACGAGCAGTACGTC.

The chain links TRBV10-1 to TRBJ1-1; possibly TRBD1 for D (6 bases). Trimming removed 7 bases from V and 1 base from J, with 13 bases in between. The CDR3 consists of 14 residues. The germline CDR1 and CDR2 sequences are WNHNN and SYGVQD (reference sequence). CDR3 residues: CASILGAGNTEAFF. The CDR3 coding sequence is TGCGCCAGCATCCTGGGGGCAGGGAACACTGAAGCTTTCTTT.

The J gene is TRBJ1-1, the V gene TRBV5-5; unclear D gene. Deletions cut 1 base from V and 2 bases from J, with 15 bases between. CDR3 length equals 16 residues. The V gene's germline CDR1 is SGHKS and CDR2 YYEKEE (reference sequence). The CDR3 DNA sequence: TGTGCCAGCAGCTTGTTGGGCCAGTGGACTAACACTGAAGCTTTCTTT. Its protein product is CASSLLGQWTNTEAFF.

J is TRBJ2-3 and V is TRBV10-3; 12 positions match TRBD1. Trimming removed 4 bases from V and 1 base from J; junction bases left unmatched: 3. This CDR3 comprises 16 residues. Germline CDR1 ENHRY, CDR2 SYGVKD. The DNA for the CDR3 is TGTGCCATCAGTGTGGGACAGGGGGCTGGCACAGATACGCAGTATTTT. It yields the protein CAISVGQGAGTDTQYF.

Only one count was recorded for this clone. This chain uses TRBV2 with TRBJ1-6; 10 nucleotides match TRBD1. Germline V lookup: CDR1 SNHLY, CDR2 FYNNEI. This CDR3 is 15 amino acids long. Germline trimming cut 7 bases from V and 13 bases from J; bases unmatched to any gene: 13. DNA for the CDR3: TGTGCCAGCATGACAGGGGGCGTCGGCTCATTGCCCCTCCACTTT. Encoded protein: CASMTGGVGSLPLHF.